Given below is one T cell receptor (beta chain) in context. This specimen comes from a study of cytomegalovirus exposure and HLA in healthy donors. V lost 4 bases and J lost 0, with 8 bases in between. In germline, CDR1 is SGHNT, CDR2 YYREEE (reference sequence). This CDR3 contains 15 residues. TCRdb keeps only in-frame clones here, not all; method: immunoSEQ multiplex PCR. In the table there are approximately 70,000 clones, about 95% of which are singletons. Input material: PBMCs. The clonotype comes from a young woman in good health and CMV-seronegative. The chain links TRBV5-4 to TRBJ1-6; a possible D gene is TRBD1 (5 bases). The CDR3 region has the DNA TGTGCCAGCAGCAAAGACAGCTCCTATAATTCACCCCTCCACTTT. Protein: CASSKDSSYNSPLHF.